This T cell receptor (beta chain) was documented in a study of CD8 T cells in ankylosing spondylitis. Findings of the study overall: Within matched ankylosing spondylitis synovial fluid, disease-linked clones were reportedly significantly enriched. Reactive arthritis synovial fluid and blood were previously reported to contain some motif variants. A motif of fewer than ten highly homologous TCR beta variants was seen as apparently characteristic of ankylosing spondylitis blood.

With regard to this clonotype: Its target is not known.

By quantitative 5'-RACE with molecular barcodes, the TCR beta libraries were made. TCRdb fed the 5' RACE reads into MiXCR, producing one record per CDR3 protein. The sample comprises 230,000 or so distinct CDR3 sequences, about 24% of which are singletons, and roughly 0.67% rests with the top ten. The V and J ends lost 11 bases and 5 bases, in that order; junction bases with no gene match: 26. This CDR3 is 18 amino acids long. The rearrangement links TRBV12-3 or TRBV12-4 to TRBJ2-5, with 7 positions matching TRBD1. This clonotype was obtained from a male donor with ankylosing spondylitis or in good health (not recorded which). The sequenced sample consisted of blood, either unsorted or a sorted T cell fraction (not recorded which). The CDR3 loop is CAFSLALKRQGVPETQYF. Written as DNA, the CDR3 is TGTGCCTTCAGTTTAGCGCTAAAGCGCCAGGGGGTCCCGGAGACCCAGTACTTC.